This TCR beta chain appears in the sequencing data of a study of STAT5B mutations in CD4+ large granular lymphocyte leukemia. Findings of the study overall: Top patient clones used TRBV06 genes more often: 8/27 versus 2/35 in controls. The CD4+ versus CD8+ T-LGLL clonality difference may reflect limited sample size.

Method: immunoSEQ multiplex PCR; TCRdb's copy keeps in-frame clones and lacks some. The sample holds tens of thousands of clones, about 71% seen once. Controls came from buffy coats of healthy blood donors. The germline V and J ends were trimmed by 0 bases and 1 base, with 10 bases remaining between them. CDR3 length: 15 amino acids. Germline assignment: CDR1 MNHEY and CDR2 SMNVEV (reference sequence). As concerns this clone: Its target is not known.

This TCR came from a human donor in good health. The source material was CD4+ T cells from blood buffy coats. The chain recombines TRBV27 with TRBJ2-7; no reliable D call. CDR3 amino acids: CASSLSGPGSYEQYF. CDR3 DNA sequence: TGTGCCAGCAGTTTATCAGGGCCCGGTTCCTACGAGCAGTACTTC.